This is a list of T cell receptor beta chains from one sample in a study of tumor-infiltrating lymphocytes in primary liver carcinoma. TCRdb passed the multiplex PCR reads through MiXCR, listing each CDR3 protein once. The table shows hundreds of thousands of distinct CDR3 sequences, with around 50% occurring only once. Specimen: peripheral blood. Source of these receptors: a woman between 25 and 40 years old with primary liver carcinoma and hepatitis B virus infection. Each CDR3 is given with its conserved first and last residue. D genes are given only for firm matches. Rows give clone size only sometimes, using once, few, many, or a class for an expanded clone.

cdr3_aa	cdr3_nt	j_call	v_call	d_call	cdr3_length	clone_size
CASSLAVFEQFF	TGTGCCAGCAGCTTGGCCGTTTTTGAGCAGTTCTTC	TRBJ2-1	TRBV5-6	-	12	-
CASSYRGQALGKQYF	TGTGCCAGCAGTTATAGGGGCCAGGCCCTAGGGAAGCAGTACTTC	TRBJ2-7	TRBV6-6	-	15	many
CASSYDLGGYTF	TGTGCCAGCAGTTACGACCTTGGTGGCTACACCTTC	TRBJ1-2	TRBV6-6	-	12	many
CATSTRNTIYF	TGTGCCACTTCAACTAGAAACACCATATATTTT	TRBJ1-3	TRBV10-3	-	11	-
CASSQDRWGEEKLFF	TGTGCCAGCAGCCAAGATAGGTGGGGAGAGGAAAAACTGTTTTTT	TRBJ1-4	TRBV4-2	-	15	many
CSVETRQGWETQYF	TGTAGCGTCGAAACGAGACAGGGGTGGGAGACCCAGTACTTC	TRBJ2-5	TRBV29-1	TRBD1	14	-
CASSLGTSGRDEQFF	TGTGCCAGCAGCTTAGGGACTAGCGGGAGGGATGAGCAGTTCTTC	TRBJ2-1	TRBV11-2	TRBD2	15	many
CASSRHSNTEAFF	TGTGCCAGCAGTAGACACTCCAACACTGAAGCTTTCTTT	TRBJ1-1	TRBV14	-	13	few
CVSSYTEFSGEITDTQYF	TGTGTCAGCAGTTACACCGAATTTTCGGGAGAAATCACAGATACGCAGTATTTT	TRBJ2-3	TRBV6-2/TRBV6-3	-	18	-
CASSRFSGGEAFF	TGTGCCAGTTCCCGATTCTCAGGGGGCGAAGCTTTCTTT	TRBJ1-1	TRBV28	TRBD1	13	-
CSVVEAGVPSDEQSF	TGCAGCGTTGTGGAGGCGGGAGTGCCCAGCGATGAGCAGTCCTTC	TRBJ2-1	TRBV29-1	TRBD2	15	-
CASSLSSRQETQYF	TGTGCCAGCAGTTTGAGTAGTCGGCAAGAGACCCAGTACTTC	TRBJ2-5	TRBV12-3/TRBV12-4	-	14	many
CASSLPSKGQEYEQYF	TGTGCCAGCAGTCTACCATCTAAAGGACAGGAGTACGAGCAGTACTTC	TRBJ2-7	TRBV28	TRBD1	16	-
CANGEQGMDEQYF	TGTGCCAACGGCGAACAGGGTATGGACGAGCAATACTTC	TRBJ2-7	TRBV5-4	-	13	-
CASSPDMNSGNTIYF	TGTGCCAGCAGCCCTGACATGAACTCTGGAAACACCATATACTTT	TRBJ1-3	TRBV6-6	-	15	-
CASAWGLAGGRGATDTQYF	TGTGCCAGCGCATGGGGACTAGCGGGAGGCCGCGGCGCCACAGATACGCAGTATTTT	TRBJ2-3	TRBV6-1	TRBD2	19	-
CASSYLAGGYNEQFF	TGTGCCAGCAGTTACCTTGCGGGAGGGTATAATGAGCAGTTCTTC	TRBJ2-1	TRBV6-2/TRBV6-3	TRBD2	15	few
CASSSEFRATRGYTF	TGTGCCAGCAGTAGCGAATTCAGGGCCACTAGGGGCTACACCTTC	TRBJ1-2	TRBV6-5	-	15	-
CVSSPEETQYF	TGTGTCAGTAGCCCGGAGGAGACCCAGTACTTC	TRBJ2-5	TRBV7-8	-	11	-
CSVEGQGLAFF	TGCAGCGTTGAAGGACAGGGTCTCGCTTTCTTT	TRBJ1-1	TRBV29-1	TRBD1	11	few
CASSQGGQAHTQYF	TGCGCCAGCAGCCAAGGGGGACAGGCACATACGCAGTATTTT	TRBJ2-3	TRBV4-1	TRBD1	14	-
CASGLEPLAGDEQFF	TGTGCCAGCGGCTTGGAGCCGCTAGCGGGGGATGAGCAGTTCTTC	TRBJ2-1	TRBV7-9	TRBD2	15	once
CASSHLPAAANEQFF	TGTGCCAGCAGCCATCTCCCCGCGGCAGCGAATGAGCAGTTCTTC	TRBJ2-1	TRBV4-2	-	15	many
CSVESTKQYF	TGCAGCGTTGAATCTACGAAGCAGTACTTC	TRBJ2-7	TRBV29-1	-	10	many
CAISEQGWSFYEQYF	TGTGCCATCAGTGAACAGGGTTGGAGTTTTTACGAGCAGTACTTC	TRBJ2-7	TRBV10-3	-	15	many
CARSLHPQGFYEQYF	TGTGCCAGGAGTTTGCACCCCCAGGGGTTTTACGAACAGTACTTC	TRBJ2-7	TRBV28	-	15	-
CVNSPGSPGDEHFF	TGTGTCAACAGCCCGGGGTCTCCTGGCGATGAGCACTTCTTC	TRBJ2-1	TRBV11-2	-	14	-